The source of this T cell receptor beta chain is a study of blood T cell repertoires in COVID-19. Across the whole study: COVID-19 samples, acute and convalescent, were from the United States, Italy and Spain.

This clone was recorded many times. Per the study methods: It was from reference gene primer amplification that nucleated cell counts were estimated. Measured with immunoSEQ multiplex PCR; TCRdb has only the in-frame clones, and not every one. V, J and clone size are taken as reported in that table, and D and trimming were inferred from the DNA itself. The sample lists fewer than 60,000 clones, about 89% occurring once. This CDR3 contains 13 residues. CDR1 is SGHTA and CDR2 is FQGTGA in the germline V gene. Trimming cost V 5 bases and J 4 bases, with 9 bases left between them. The sequence came from a human donor in a cohort sampled during active COVID-19. The material sequenced was peripheral blood. The V call is TRBV7-3, the J call TRBJ1-3; D is undetermined. CDR3 DNA sequence: TGTGCCAGCAGCCCAAATCGGGGAAACACCATATATTTT. Its protein product is CASSPNRGNTIYF.